This T cell receptor beta chain was captured in a study of tumor-infiltrating lymphocytes in localized non-small cell lung cancer. In the study overall: From each patient, both tumor and uninvolved lung, non-adjacent to tumor, were sampled. Overall study results and limits: Different pieces of the same tissue were used for each assay. Not all patients were TCR sequenced, owing to tissue quantity.

TCRdb's table, derived via immunoSEQ multiplex PCR, lists solely in-frame clones and lacks some. This sample has roughly 9,000 clones; approximately 82% occur once, and the top ten carry 9.5% to 10%. This clone was detected only a few times. Its matching antigen is unknown. V lost 4 bases, J lost 6 bases, and 18 bases lay in between. Germline V CDR1 and CDR2: SQVTM, ANQGSEA. The CDR3 totals 14 residues. The sequenced sample was lung tumor tissue. V usage is TRBV29-1 and J usage is TRBJ1-2; D is perhaps TRBD1 (5 bases). The receptor was isolated from a human donor with non-small cell lung cancer. CDR3 protein: CSVASPRQGDGYTF. In DNA form, the CDR3 reads TGCAGCGTTGCCTCCCCCAGGCAGGGTGATGGCTACACCTTC.